The 8 T cell receptor beta chains below all came from one sample that was sequenced in a study of OX40 agonist ivuxolimab in advanced cancers. Produced via immunoSEQ multiplex PCR; TCRdb's table is partial and in-frame only. This table holds 15,000 to 20,000 clones, more than 80% found once. Sequences were derived from CD4+ or CD8+ T cells sorted from blood, sampled in a trial of the OX40 agonist ivuxolimab. The receptors were gathered from an adult with an advanced solid tumor such as melanoma, head and neck, liver or kidney cancer.

The V and J genes are TRBV6-1 and TRBJ2-1; 9 positions match TRBD2. Germline CDR1 is MNHNS and CDR2 is SASEGT. The trim removed 1 base at V and 5 bases at J, leaving 12 bases unmatched. This CDR3 contains 18 residues. The CDR3 bases are TGTGCCAGCAGTGAAGAGTCGGGACTAGCATCGTGGGACAATGAGCAGTTCTTC. Protein: CASSEESGLASWDNEQFF.

The chain is built from TRBV6-4 and TRBJ1-2, with 9 bases lining up with TRBD1. The germline gives CDR1 MRHNA, CDR2 SNTAGT. The junction had 10 bases not matched to a gene; V was cut back by 11 bases and J by 3 bases. The CDR3 loop spans 14 amino acids. CDR3: CAGQQGASHYGYTF. DNA of the CDR3: TGTGCCGGTCAACAGGGGGCCTCTCACTATGGCTACACCTTC.

CDR3 region: CASSLARSGANVLTF. The CDR3 DNA sequence: TGTGCCAGCAGTTTAGCCCGTTCTGGGGCCAACGTCCTGACTTTC. J is TRBJ2-6 and V is TRBV6-7; unclear D gene. TRBV6-7 is sorted into the ORF group, with uncertain function. Trimming left V 4 bases short and J 1 base short, with 8 bases between. The CDR3 is 15 residues long.

The chain is built from TRBV4-3 and TRBJ2-7, with TRBD2 matching over 7 bases. V shed 1 base and J 2 bases; nucleotides not matched to a gene: 5. The CDR3 extends over 15 amino acids. Germline CDR1 LGHNA, CDR2 YSLEER. The DNA for the CDR3 is TGCGCCAGCAGCCAAGCCCGGGGGGACGCCTACGAGCAGTACTTC. It encodes CASSQARGDAYEQYF.

This clone has just one count. The rearrangement joins TRBV6-6 to TRBJ2-1, with unresolved D. Trimming cost V 0 bases and J 9 bases, with 12 bases left between them. The CDR3 has 14 residues. Germline assignment: CDR1 MNHNY and CDR2 SVGAGI (reference sequence). CDR3 in amino acids: CASSYSPNPPEQFF. The CDR3 DNA is TGTGCCAGCAGTTACTCGCCCAATCCCCCTGAGCAGTTCTTC.

Written as DNA, the CDR3 is TGTGCCAGCAGCGTAGGTTACAACCAAGAGACCCAGTACTTC. Its protein product is CASSVGYNQETQYF. The gene calls are TRBV9 and TRBJ2-5; D is undetermined. The V gene lost 0 bases and the J gene lost 0 bases, with 6 bases spanning the gap. The CDR3 loop spans 14 amino acids. Germline V lookup: CDR1 SGDLS, CDR2 YYNGEE.

The chain has TRBV7-8 and TRBJ1-1; weak D call: TRBD1 (5 bases). Trimming shortened V by 1 base and J by 7 bases, and 7 bases separated the two germline ends. Germline V gene data show CDR1 as SGHVS and CDR2 as FQNEAQ. The CDR3 is 12 amino acids. As DNA, the CDR3 is TGTGCCAGCAGCTTAGTGAGGGGTGAAGCTTTCTTT. This translates into CASSLVRGEAFF.

The genes are TRBV27 and TRBJ1-2, with D unresolved. V was shortened by 0 bases and J by 0 bases, with 11 bases between the two germline ends. The germline V gene encodes CDR1 MNHEY and CDR2 SMNVEV (reference sequence). This CDR3 is built from 16 residues. The CDR3 DNA sequence: TGTGCCAGCAGTTTATCGACGAGTACAGCTAACTATGGCTACACCTTC. Its translation is CASSLSTSTANYGYTF.